These 9 T cell receptor beta chains came from one sample sequenced in a study of blood T cells in healthy people across ages. Next came a second PCR, run for about 6 to 12 cycles, which used a sample-barcoded 5' primer along with a J-beta primer mix. One entry per CDR3 protein, called by TCRdb with MiXCR from the 5' RACE reads. Of fewer than 900,000 distinct CDR3 sequences in the sample, 45% to 50% were seen once. The source material was blood. The receptor set was obtained from a woman aged 55 to 70 in good health.

This chain links TRBV5-1 with TRBJ2-5; 9 bases fit TRBD1. J was trimmed by 4 bases and V by 4 bases; bases with no gene match: 5. The CDR3 loop spans 14 amino acids. CDR1 is SGHRS, CDR2 YFSETQ, per germline. CDR3 loop: CASSQGQGVETQYF. The CDR3 DNA is TGCGCCAGCAGCCAGGGACAGGGAGTAGAGACCCAGTACTTC.

The rearrangement links TRBV12-3 or TRBV12-4 to TRBJ2-4; D may be TRBD2 (7 bases). V was shortened by 10 bases and J by 5 bases, with 15 bases between the two germline ends. The length of the CDR3 is 13 residues. The CDR3 nucleotides are TGTGCCACCCAGTTAGGGGGGGAAAACATTCAGTACTTC. This codes for CATQLGGENIQYF.

This clonotype showed up just a few times. The junction and the germline gene differ at one end; a read error may be behind it. The gene calls are TRBV20-1 and TRBJ1-1; tentatively, D is TRBD1 (5 bases). Per germline, CDR1 DFQATT and CDR2 SNEGSKA (reference sequence). The CDR3 is made up of 15 amino acids. CDR3 sequence (DNA): TGCAGTGCTAGAGTCCGAGACAGAATGAATACTGAAGCTTTCTTT. The encoded protein is CSARVRDRMNTEAFF.

V is TRBV6-6 and J is TRBJ2-1, with D maybe TRBD2 (6 bases). CDR3 size: 13 residues. The germline V gene has CDR1 MNHNY and CDR2 SVGAGI (reference sequence). With 8 bases removed from V and 5 bases from J, the gap between germline ends came to 13 bases. Here the CDR3 reads CASGTGGDNEQFF. In DNA form, the CDR3 reads TGTGCCAGCGGCACTGGAGGGGACAATGAGCAGTTCTTC.

The chain is built from TRBV20-1 and TRBJ2-1; tentatively, D is TRBD1 (6 bases). Germline-derived CDR1 and CDR2 are DFQATT and SNEGSKA (reference sequence). The CDR3 loop spans 15 amino acids. The V gene lost 0 bases and the J gene lost 2 bases, with 11 bases spanning the gap. The CDR3 coding sequence is TGCAGTGCTAGAGATTCCAGGGGTGCCTACAATGAGCAGTTCTTC. Translation: CSARDSRGAYNEQFF.

This clonotype has a handful of counts. The chain is built from TRBV9 and TRBJ2-5; D may be TRBD1 (5 bases). The CDR3 is 19 amino acids. V lost 1 base, J lost 11 bases, and 33 bases lay in between. The germline V gene encodes CDR1 SGDLS and CDR2 YYNGEE. CDR3 sequence reads: CASSVSSGLGGIGLNEQYF. CDR3 nucleotides: TGTGCCAGCAGCGTATCATCAGGGCTGGGCGGAATCGGGCTCAATGAGCAGTACTTC.

The V and J genes are TRBV29-1 and TRBJ2-3; possible D gene TRBD2, 6 bases. CDR1 is SQVTM, CDR2 ANQGSEA, per germline. This CDR3 is built from 15 residues. V was trimmed by 3 bases and J by 4 bases, leaving 17 bases between them. The CDR3 sequence is CSVEGETSFADTQYF. The CDR3 DNA sequence: TGCAGCGTTGAGGGGGAGACTAGTTTTGCAGATACGCAGTATTTT.

The chain uses TRBV4-2 and TRBJ1-2; 8 positions agree with TRBD1. Germline CDR1 is LGHNA and CDR2 is YNFKEQ. This CDR3 has 18 amino acids. V shed 4 bases, J shed 4 bases, and the junction held 17 bases outside the gene matches. CDR3 in amino acids: CASSPPVQGAGGSYGYTF. The CDR3 DNA reads as TGTGCCAGCAGCCCGCCCGTGCAGGGGGCTGGAGGAAGCTATGGCTACACCTTC.

CDR3 region: CSGRHPTNEKLFF. CDR3 DNA sequence: TGCAGTGGGCGACACCCAACTAATGAAAAACTGTTTTTT. The chain uses TRBV20-1 and TRBJ1-4; D gene unclear. Germline V gene sequence: CDR1 DFQATT, CDR2 SNEGSKA (reference sequence). The CDR3 is 13 amino acids. Trimming took 7 bases from V and 0 from J, leaving 9 bases between them.